The 27 T cell receptor beta chains given below trace back to one sample, sequenced in a study of blood T cell repertoires in COVID-19. The data were produced by immunoSEQ multiplex PCR, yet TCRdb's version contains in-frame clones alone and is incomplete. The sample holds about 320,000 clones, roughly nine tenths seen once. Sequencing input: PBMCs or T cells enriched from blood (not recorded which). The receptor set was obtained from a woman under 40 who had been exposed to COVID-19.

The J gene is TRBJ1-2, the V gene TRBV20-1; 9 bases match TRBD1. Per the germline V gene, CDR1 is DFQATT and CDR2 is SNEGSKA (reference sequence). There are 13 residues in the CDR3. V trimming: 3 bases; J trimming: 7 bases; junction bases outside the gene matches: 6. The chain's CDR3 is CSASRTGDIGYTF. In DNA, the CDR3 is TGCAGTGCTAGTCGGACAGGGGATATTGGCTACACCTTC.

To note about this clone: Other DNA sequences from this sample encode an identical CDR3 as well. This rearrangement joins TRBV5-1 to TRBJ2-7; 9 bases align to TRBD1. CDR1 and CDR2 (germline): SGHRS, YFSETQ. The CDR3 loop spans 13 amino acids. With V trimmed by 3 bases and J by 2 bases, 0 bases remained unmatched. The CDR3 region has the DNA TGCGCCAGCAGCTGGGACAGGGCCTACGAGCAGTACTTC. Its protein is CASSWDRAYEQYF.

V is TRBV7-9 and J is TRBJ1-2, with D possibly matching TRBD1 (5 bases). Germline CDR1 reads SEHNR; CDR2 reads FQNEAQ (reference sequence). The CDR3 covers 15 residues. V lost 6 bases and J 6 bases, leaving 20 bases between the germline ends. CDR3 nucleotides: TGTGCCAGCAGTTCCCCCCGCGGCAGGGAGGATGGCTACACCTTC. This codes for CASSSPRGREDGYTF.

The rearrangement uses TRBV4-3 and TRBJ1-1; perhaps TRBD1 as D (6 bases). V was shortened by 3 bases and J by 3 bases, with 17 bases between the two germline ends. The V gene's germline CDR1 is LGHNA and CDR2 YSLEER. The CDR3 has 16 residues. This CDR3 reads CASSQVNRVGHTEAFF. As DNA, the CDR3 is TGCGCCAGCAGCCAGGTAAACAGGGTGGGGCACACTGAAGCTTTCTTT.

This clone was seen only a few times. The rearrangement uses TRBV6-5 and TRBJ2-5; maybe TRBD1 (6 bases). Germline CDR1 is MNHEY and CDR2 is SVGAGI. The V gene lost 2 bases and the J gene lost 5 bases, with 15 bases spanning the gap. The CDR3 is 15 residues long. CDR3 DNA: TGTGCCAGCAGTTACGGTATCGGCAGGGGCGAGACCCAGTACTTC. Translation gives CASSYGIGRGETQYF.

The chain links TRBV5-1 to TRBJ1-2; 9 bases map to TRBD1. The ends lost 2 bases at V and 8 bases at J; junction bases unmatched: 4. CDR3 length: 13 residues. CDR1 is SGHRS, CDR2 YFSETQ, per germline. The DNA of the CDR3 is TGCGCCAGCAGCTTTGACAGGGGGAAAGGCTACACCTTC. Protein: CASSFDRGKGYTF.

The chain couples TRBV5-1 to TRBJ2-1; 15 bases are a match to TRBD2. Germline V gene sequence: CDR1 SGHRS, CDR2 YFSETQ. The V segment lost 4 bases and the J segment 10 bases; nucleotides outside the gene matches: 3. This CDR3 spans 14 amino acids. CDR3 in DNA: TGCGCCAGCAGCAAGGGGACTAGCGGGGGGGAGCAGTTCTTC. This translates into CASSKGTSGGEQFF.

The V and J genes are TRBV5-8 and TRBJ1-6; D unresolved. Trimming took 1 base from V and 8 from J, leaving 13 bases between them. CDR3 length: 15 amino acids. Germline lookup yields CDR1 SGHTS and CDR2 YDEGEE. CDR3 nucleotides: TGTGCCAGCAGCTTGACAGTGATCTCTTATTCACCCCTCCACTTT. Translation gives CASSLTVISYSPLHF.

The gene calls are TRBV18 and TRBJ1-1; no reliable D call. The V and J ends lost 1 base and 4 bases respectively, with 13 bases between them. Per the germline V gene, CDR1 is KGHSH and CDR2 is LQKENI. This CDR3 comprises 15 residues. CDR3 amino acids: CASSPRGQVGTEAFF. CDR3 DNA: TGTGCCAGCTCACCACGAGGGCAGGTCGGCACTGAAGCTTTCTTT.

The rearrangement joins TRBV9 to TRBJ2-1; 13 nucleotides align to TRBD2. This CDR3 region has 16 residues. Germline V gives CDR1 SGDLS, CDR2 YYNGEE. V gave up 4 bases and J gave up 6 bases; unmatched junction bases: 7. The CDR3 DNA reads TGTGCCAGCAGCCCTCGGGGACTAGCGGGGCCCAATGAGCAGTTCTTC. Translation: CASSPRGLAGPNEQFF.

V is TRBV6-5 and J is TRBJ1-2; D is uncertain. Germline CDR1 is MNHEY and CDR2 is SVGAGI. Trimming pared 4 bases from V and 4 bases from J, leaving 13 bases between. The length of the CDR3 is 14 residues. Here the CDR3 DNA reads TGTGCCAGCAGTTCATGGGAGACATCCTATGGCTACACCTTC. Amino acids: CASSSWETSYGYTF.

The chain joins TRBV3-1 (or the pseudogene TRBV3-2) to TRBJ1-1; D is unclear. V gave up 4 bases and J gave up 4 bases, with 16 bases separating them. This CDR3 region has 15 residues. Germline V gene data show CDR1 as LGHDT and CDR2 as YNNKEL (reference sequence). The CDR3: CASSPWTGSGTEAFF. The CDR3 coding sequence is TGTGCCAGCAGCCCCTGGACCGGCAGCGGCACTGAAGCTTTCTTT.

The chain couples TRBV5-1 to TRBJ2-1; unclear D gene. This CDR3 has 13 amino acids. V was clipped by 2 bases and J by 5 bases, with 8 bases between them. Germline V gene sequence: CDR1 SGHRS, CDR2 YFSETQ. Here the CDR3 reads CASSLEAHNEQFF. In nucleotides, the CDR3 is TGCGCCAGCAGCTTAGAGGCCCACAATGAGCAGTTCTTC.

CDR3 coding DNA: TGTGCTAGTGGTTTACGGGACAGGGCTGAAAAACTGTTTTTT. This encodes CASGLRDRAEKLFF. The rearrangement uses TRBV12-5 and TRBJ1-4; 9 nucleotides line up with TRBD1. Trimming removed 3 bases from V and 7 bases from J; junction bases left unmatched: 3. This CDR3 has 14 amino acids. Looked up from germline, CDR1 is LGHNT and CDR2 is FRNRAP.

The V and J genes are TRBV25-1 and TRBJ1-5; D is unclear. This CDR3 region has 13 residues. Trimming stripped 6 bases from V and 0 bases from J, with 6 bases between. Germline loops: CDR1 MGHDK, CDR2 SYGVNS. The CDR3 sequence: CASSAGSNQPQHF. The CDR3 region has the DNA TGTGCCAGCAGCGCAGGTAGCAATCAGCCCCAGCATTTT.

The rearrangement joins TRBV7-3 to TRBJ1-2; weak D call: TRBD1 (5 bases). The germline V and J ends were trimmed by 0 bases and 7 bases, with 12 bases remaining between them. CDR1 and CDR2 from the germline V gene are SGHTA and FQGTGA. The CDR3 contains 14 residues. The CDR3 bases are TGTGCCAGCAGCTTAACCGGGCAGGGACTTGGCTACACCTTC. It translates to CASSLTGQGLGYTF.

V is TRBV5-1 and J is TRBJ2-7, with D possibly TRBD1 on 7 matching bases. Germline V gene sequence: CDR1 SGHRS, CDR2 YFSETQ. V was shortened by 0 bases and J by 2 bases, with 15 bases between the two germline ends. The CDR3 length is 16 residues. The CDR3 loop reads CASSLAPDRTTYEQYF. In nucleotides, the CDR3 is TGCGCCAGCAGCTTGGCTCCGGACAGGACTACCTACGAGCAGTACTTC.

This chain uses TRBV2 with TRBJ2-5, with 8 positions matching TRBD1. Losses at the gene ends were 6 bases for V and 6 bases for J; bases not matched to a gene: 9. Germline V gene data show CDR1 as SNHLY and CDR2 as FYNNEI. This CDR3 has 14 residues. The CDR3, as DNA: TGTGCCAGCAGCTTGGACAGGGCTATGAAGACCCAGTACTTC. Translation gives CASSLDRAMKTQYF.

The chain couples TRBV7-6 to TRBJ2-1, with 7 bases identical to TRBD2. The germline V gene has CDR1 SGHVS and CDR2 FNYEAQ. This CDR3 region has 16 residues. V gave up 4 bases and J gave up 5 bases; unmatched junction bases: 11. The CDR3 DNA sequence: TGTGCCAGCAGCTCCCGACTGGGAGCGGGGCACAATGAGCAGTTCTTC. Translated, it gives CASSSRLGAGHNEQFF.

The rearrangement uses TRBV19 and TRBJ1-1; tentatively, D is TRBD1 (6 bases). Trimming left V 3 bases short and J 6 bases short, with 17 bases between. Germline CDR1 and CDR2: LNHDA and SQIVND (reference sequence). CDR3 size: 15 residues. The CDR3 sequence: CASSIFGGRSAEAFF. CDR3 DNA sequence: TGTGCCAGTAGTATTTTCGGGGGGCGAAGCGCTGAAGCTTTCTTT.

This chain joins TRBV7-2 and TRBJ1-1, with 9 nucleotides matching TRBD1. The CDR3 length is 14 residues. V shed 5 bases and J 6 bases; nucleotides not matched to a gene: 7. From germline, CDR1 is SGHTA and CDR2 FQGNSA. The CDR3 here is CASSRDRAAPEAFF. As DNA, the CDR3 is TGTGCCAGCAGCCGGGACAGGGCGGCCCCTGAAGCTTTCTTT.

The chain combines TRBV5-1 with TRBJ1-4; 9 bases map to TRBD1. Germline V gene lookup returns CDR1 SGHRS and CDR2 YFSETQ. V lost 3 bases and J lost 5; bases outside the gene matches: 11. This CDR3 comprises 17 residues. CDR3 residues: CASSWSPGQGGNEKLFF. The CDR3, as DNA: TGCGCCAGCAGCTGGTCCCCGGGACAGGGCGGGAATGAAAAACTGTTTTTT. The full variable domain, rest sourced from reference TRBV5-1 and TRBJ1-4, is KAGVTQTPRYLIKTRGQQVTLSCSPISGHRSVSWYQQTPGQGLQFLFEYFSETQRNKGNFPGRFSGRQFSNSRSEMNVSTLELGDSALYLCASSWSPGQGGNEKLFFGSGTQLSVL.

This chain joins TRBV3-1 (or the pseudogene TRBV3-2) and TRBJ1-2; D possibly corresponds to TRBD1 (6 bases). CDR1 is LGHDT, CDR2 YNNKEL, per germline (reference sequence). The CDR3 is 14 amino acids. V lost 0 bases to trimming and J lost 6 bases, with 11 bases between them. The chain's CDR3 is CASSQEGARNGYTF. DNA of the CDR3: TGTGCCAGCAGCCAAGAGGGGGCTAGAAATGGCTACACCTTC.

V gene TRBV30 combines with J gene TRBJ1-2; 8 nucleotides line up with TRBD1. Per germline, CDR1 GTSNPN and CDR2 SVGIG (reference sequence). J was trimmed by 5 bases and V by 4 bases; bases with no gene match: 6. The CDR3 length is 13 residues. Here the CDR3 reads CAWNLDRGYGYTF. CDR3 in DNA: TGTGCCTGGAATCTTGACAGGGGATATGGCTACACCTTC.

This chain joins TRBV12-3 or TRBV12-4 and TRBJ1-2; no clear D gene. The CDR3 runs to 13 residues. With 3 bases removed from V and 4 bases from J, the gap between germline ends came to 9 bases. The CDR3 is CASSFNRVYGYTF. CDR3 DNA sequence: TGTGCCAGCAGTTTTAACAGAGTCTATGGCTACACCTTC.

The CDR3 spells CATIAVSTSNYGYTF. For the CDR3, the DNA is TGTGCCACCATAGCCGTGAGCACGTCTAACTATGGCTACACCTTC. This chain links TRBV19 with TRBJ1-2; D ambiguous. The ends were cut back, 10 bases at V and 0 bases at J, with 18 bases in the middle. Germline CDR1 reads LNHDA; CDR2 reads SQIVND (reference sequence). This CDR3 region has 15 residues.

The J gene is TRBJ2-1, the V gene TRBV10-3; 7 bases agree with TRBD2. This CDR3 comprises 15 residues. Germline V gene data show CDR1 as ENHRY and CDR2 as SYGVKD. V was pared by 5 bases and J by 7 bases, with 11 bases of the junction left unmatched. CDR3 residues: CAISWTSGAGNEQFF. The CDR3 region has the DNA TGTGCCATCAGTTGGACCAGCGGGGCGGGAAATGAGCAGTTCTTC.